This TCR beta chain was sequenced during a study of shared clonotypes between healthy human individuals. A deep-level run was used for the assay. TCRdb keeps only in-frame clones here, not all; method: immunoSEQ multiplex PCR. The table includes approximately 2.3 million clones, more than 80% detected once. The germline CDR1 and CDR2 sequences are SGHNT and YYREEE (reference sequence). This CDR3 comprises 13 residues. V was shortened by 9 bases and J by 6 bases, with 17 bases between the two germline ends. Source material: naive CD4+ T cells from PBMCs. Subset reported: CD45RA+ positively selected. The TCR was taken from a man aged 18 to 30 in good health. Some clones in this sample may be carry-over from other donors' samples. The chain recombines TRBV5-4 with TRBJ2-3, with D tentatively TRBD2 (5 bases). CDR3 sequence: CATSRGGSDTQYF. In DNA form, the CDR3 reads TGTGCCACAAGCCGAGGAGGCTCGGATACGCAGTATTTT.